These T cell receptor beta chains were read from a single sample in a study of immune characterization of retroperitoneal liposarcoma. From the PCR reads, TCRdb called clonotypes with MiXCR, one entry per CDR3 protein. This sample has approximately 11,000 distinct CDR3 sequences, with 26% found just once. The specimen was blood. Receptors originate from a male donor with retroperitoneal liposarcoma. Both conserved end residues are part of each CDR3. D genes are given only for firm matches. Not all rows give a size; the values are once, few, many and, for expanded clones, a class.

cdr3_aa	cdr3_nt	d_call	j_call	clone_size	v_call
CASSRPGGSKGLVGNQPQHF	TGTGCCAGCAGCCGCCCGGGAGGGAGCAAGGGGCTGGTCGGCAATCAGCCCCAGCATTTT	-	TRBJ1-5	many	TRBV6-1
CASSYEADLSYEQYF	TGTGCCAGCAGTTACGAGGCAGACCTATCCTACGAGCAGTACTTC	-	TRBJ2-7	-	TRBV6-6
CASTSGGYTEAFF	TGTGCCAGCACCTCGGGGGGATACACTGAAGCTTTCTTT	-	TRBJ1-1	-	TRBV6-5
CASSLTGPTGELFF	TGTGCCAGCAGCCTAACAGGGCCCACCGGGGAGCTGTTTTTT	-	TRBJ2-2	many	TRBV7-8
CASSLGLSNEQFF	TGTGCCAGCAGCTTGGGACTATCCAATGAGCAGTTCTTC	TRBD2	TRBJ2-1	many	TRBV11-3
CASGLVPGALDIQYF	TGTGCTAGTGGTTTGGTACCCGGGGCCCTGGACATTCAGTACTTC	-	TRBJ2-4	many	TRBV12-5
CASSPNPGTGVYEQFF	TGTGCCAGCAGCCCGAACCCCGGGACAGGGGTTTACGAGCAGTTCTTC	TRBD1	TRBJ2-1	many	TRBV7-8
CASSRTGFGTEAFF	TGTGCCAGCAGCCGAACAGGTTTCGGTACTGAAGCTTTCTTT	-	TRBJ1-1	many	TRBV27
CASQGRNQPQHF	TGTGCCAGCCAGGGGAGGAATCAGCCCCAGCATTTT	-	TRBJ1-5	many	TRBV6-1
CASRPDGGNQPQHF	TGTGCCAGCAGACCAGACGGGGGGAATCAGCCCCAGCATTTT	-	TRBJ1-5	few	TRBV7-8
CASSFSEDTGELFF	TGTGCCAGCAGCTTTTCAGAGGACACCGGGGAGCTGTTTTTT	-	TRBJ2-2	-	TRBV7-6
CASSFGLERGATDTQYF	TGTGCCAGCAGTTTCGGCCTCGAGCGGGGGGCCACAGATACGCAGTATTTT	TRBD2	TRBJ2-3	-	TRBV12-3/TRBV12-4
CASSLSRLAGAGETQYF	TGTGCCAGCAGCTTATCTCGTCTAGCGGGAGCGGGAGAGACCCAGTACTTC	TRBD2	TRBJ2-5	few	TRBV11-3
CASSLSTYNEQFF	TGTGCCAGCAGTTTAAGTACGTACAATGAGCAGTTCTTC	-	TRBJ2-1	-	TRBV12-3/TRBV12-4
CASSDLLNTGELFF	TGTGCCAGCAGTGATCTGTTGAACACCGGGGAGCTGTTTTTT	-	TRBJ2-2	-	TRBV6-1
CASSRTGYGYTF	TGCGCCAGCTCCCGGACAGGCTATGGCTACACCTTC	TRBD1	TRBJ1-2	-	TRBV5-1
CASSYSTGGGYHDGNEQFF	TGTGCCAGCAGTTACTCGACAGGGGGCGGTTATCACGACGGCAATGAGCAGTTCTTC	TRBD1	TRBJ2-1	medium-sized	TRBV6-7
CASSGREQETQYF	TGTGCTAGCAGCGGCAGGGAACAAGAGACCCAGTACTTC	-	TRBJ2-5	-	TRBV7-6
CASSPGAGLQETQYF	TGTGCCAGCAGCCCCGGAGCGGGGCTTCAAGAGACCCAGTACTTC	TRBD2	TRBJ2-5	few	TRBV7-2
CASSEWGRDYEQYF	TGTGCCAGCAGTGAATGGGGCAGAGACTACGAGCAGTACTTC	-	TRBJ2-7	many	TRBV6-1
CASSYGGAGNEKLFF	TGTGCCAGCAGTTATGGGGGGGCAGGGAATGAAAAACTGTTTTTT	-	TRBJ1-4	many	TRBV6-1
CASSYRPGGRNGELFF	TGTGCCAGCAGTTACCGACCTGGGGGGCGGAACGGGGAGCTGTTTTTT	-	TRBJ2-2	-	TRBV6-6
CASSQDSLSGSPLHF	TGTGCCAGCAGCCAAGACTCACTTAGTGGTTCACCCCTCCACTTT	-	TRBJ1-6	-	TRBV3-1
CASSDTRAQPQHF	TGTGCCAGCAGTGATACCCGGGCTCAGCCCCAGCATTTT	-	TRBJ1-5	many	TRBV6-1
CASSLRGDTEAFF	TGCGCCAGCAGTCTCAGGGGCGACACTGAAGCTTTCTTT	-	TRBJ1-1	many	TRBV5-1
CASRQTSSKNIQYF	TGTGCCAGCAGGCAAACTAGCTCCAAAAACATTCAGTACTTC	-	TRBJ2-4	-	TRBV12-3/TRBV12-4
CASTPPSGGDTEAFF	TGTGCCAGCACCCCTCCTTCGGGAGGGGACACTGAAGCTTTCTTT	-	TRBJ1-1	once	TRBV6-1
CASSLGQGEKLFF	TGTGCCAGCAGCTTAGGACAGGGAGAAAAACTGTTTTTT	TRBD1	TRBJ1-4	once	TRBV7-6
CASSQGSSPDTQYF	TGCGCCAGCAGCCAAGGTTCTAGCCCAGATACGCAGTATTTT	-	TRBJ2-3	-	TRBV4-1
CASSETTVNTDTQYF	TGTGCCAGCAGTGAGACGACAGTGAACACAGATACGCAGTATTTT	-	TRBJ2-3	medium-sized	TRBV6-1
CASSLDRRGANTEAFF	TGTGCCAGCAGCTTAGATCGCAGGGGCGCGAACACTGAAGCTTTCTTT	-	TRBJ1-1	-	TRBV11-3
CASSLAPNTGELFF	TGTGCCAGCAGCCTAGCGCCTAACACCGGGGAGCTGTTTTTT	-	TRBJ2-2	once	TRBV6-1
CASNFRDRGRQETQYF	TGTGCCAGCAACTTCCGGGACAGGGGACGCCAAGAGACCCAGTACTTC	TRBD1	TRBJ2-5	-	TRBV6-6
CASSQSGGRSTDTQYF	TGCGCCAGCAGCCAGAGCGGGGGGCGTAGCACAGATACGCAGTATTTT	TRBD2	TRBJ2-3	few	TRBV4-1
CASNRPGAGELFF	TGTGCCAGCAACCGGCCGGGGGCCGGGGAGCTGTTTTTT	-	TRBJ2-2	few	TRBV6-1
CASSYRTTGDTKNIQYF	TGTGCCAGCAGTTACCGAACGACAGGGGATACCAAAAACATTCAGTACTTC	TRBD1	TRBJ2-4	many	TRBV6-6
CASSAQGATNEKLFF	TGTGCCAGCAGTGCACAGGGGGCGACTAATGAAAAACTGTTTTTT	TRBD1	TRBJ1-4	once	TRBV6-8